The 14 T cell receptor beta chains given below trace back to one sample, sequenced in a study of blood T cell repertoires in COVID-19. Assay: immunoSEQ multiplex PCR; the TCRdb copy retains only in-frame clones and omits some. The profile shows 90,000 to 150,000 clones, less than 80% of them singletons. What was sequenced was peripheral blood. These receptor sequences come from a man aged 45-60 years with acute or convalescent COVID-19.

CDR3 coding DNA: TGCGCCAGCAGCCCCCGAGGTAGCGGGAGCACAGATACGCAGTATTTT. Translating gives CASSPRGSGSTDTQYF. The chain employs TRBV5-1 and TRBJ2-3; 7 positions match TRBD2. V trimming: 4 bases; J trimming: 0 bases; junction bases outside the gene matches: 8. The CDR3 length is 16 residues. Germline-derived CDR1 and CDR2 are SGHRS and YFSETQ.

J is TRBJ2-7 and V is TRBV9; weak D call: TRBD2 (5 bases). The V gene's germline CDR1 is SGDLS and CDR2 YYNGEE. Trimming left V 3 bases short and J 4 bases short, with 17 bases between. This CDR3 contains 15 residues. CDR3 sequence reads: CASSADLSENYEQYF. Here the CDR3 DNA reads TGTGCCAGCAGCGCCGATCTTAGCGAAAATTACGAGCAGTACTTC.

This clone has a handful of counts. The chain recombines TRBV7-2 with TRBJ2-3; no clear D gene. Germline V gene sequence: CDR1 SGHTA, CDR2 FQGNSA. The V and J ends lost 7 bases and 0 bases respectively, with 11 bases between them. The CDR3 has 14 amino acids. The CDR3 nucleotides are TGTGCCAGCACCGTTTATATGAGCACAGATACGCAGTATTTT. Translation: CASTVYMSTDTQYF.

The chain couples TRBV18 to TRBJ2-5; TRBD2 aligns across 10 bases. The CDR3 runs 18 residues. Trimming cost V 2 bases and J 3 bases; bases outside gene matches: 12. Germline V lookup: CDR1 KGHSH, CDR2 LQKENI. The CDR3 is CASSPKQLAGIGEETQYF. The CDR3 DNA is TGTGCCAGCTCACCAAAGCAACTAGCGGGAATTGGGGAAGAGACCCAGTACTTC.

The chain links TRBV7-3 to TRBJ2-2, with 9 bases that match TRBD2. J was trimmed by 3 bases and V by 0 bases; bases with no gene match: 5. This CDR3 spans 17 amino acids. CDR1 and CDR2 from the germline V gene are SGHTA and FQGTGA. CDR3 sequence: CASSLTWTSAHTGELFF. The CDR3 DNA reads TGTGCCAGCAGCTTAACCTGGACTAGCGCACACACCGGGGAGCTGTTTTTT.

The chain employs TRBV27 and TRBJ1-2, with a possible D match to TRBD1 (6 bases). With 3 bases removed from V and 4 bases from J, the gap between germline ends came to 12 bases. The CDR3 sequence is 14 residues long. Germline assignment: CDR1 MNHEY and CDR2 SMNVEV (reference sequence). CDR3 DNA: TGTGCCAGCAGTTTCCACAGGGAACGCTATGGCTACACCTTC. It specifies CASSFHRERYGYTF.

This chain connects TRBV2 to TRBJ2-2; 7 positions match TRBD1. Germline V gene sequence: CDR1 SNHLY, CDR2 FYNNEI. The CDR3 is made up of 15 amino acids. V dropped 6 bases and J dropped 4; count of bases not matched to a gene: 8. CDR3 coding DNA: TGTGCCAGCAGGAGGGACAGCCAGGGCACCGGGGAGCTGTTTTTT. Protein product: CASRRDSQGTGELFF. Filled out from reference TRBV2 and TRBJ2-2, the complete variable domain reads EPEVTQTPSHQVTQMGQEVILRCVPISNHLYFYWYRQILGQKVEFLVSFYNNEISEKSEIFDDQFSVERPDGSNFTLKIRSTKLEDSAMYFCASRRDSQGTGELFFGEGSRLTVL.

The chain links TRBV10-3 to TRBJ2-2, with D possibly being TRBD2 (7 bases). Germline V gene data show CDR1 as ENHRY and CDR2 as SYGVKD. Trimming stripped 3 bases from V and 7 bases from J, with 18 bases between. The CDR3 extends over 16 amino acids. Here the CDR3 reads CAISDPGGHVGGELFF. CDR3 sequence (DNA): TGTGCCATCAGTGACCCGGGGGGCCATGTTGGCGGGGAGCTGTTTTTT.

The rearrangement uses TRBV7-9 and TRBJ2-7; 7 nucleotides line up with TRBD2. Per the germline V gene, CDR1 is SEHNR and CDR2 is FQNEAQ (reference sequence). The CDR3 has 16 amino acids. Trimming took 1 base from V and 0 from J; bases not matched to a gene: 6. CDR3 in amino acids: CASSLGGTMSSYEQYF. The CDR3 region has the DNA TGTGCCAGCAGCTTAGGTGGGACTATGAGCTCCTACGAGCAGTACTTC.

This clone is a singleton in its sample. Its ends do not fully match the called genes, so a read error is possible. The rearrangement links TRBV5-6 to TRBJ2-6; 11 bases match TRBD2. Per germline, CDR1 SGHDT and CDR2 YYEEEE. The CDR3 sequence is 18 residues long. The CDR3 nucleotides read TGTGACAGCAGCTTCTGGAGACTAGCGGGGTTTGGGGCCAACGTCCTGACTTTC. It specifies CDSSFWRLAGFGANVLTF.

This clone was seen a handful of times. V usage is TRBV19 and J usage is TRBJ1-5, with D tentatively TRBD1 (6 bases). The CDR3 runs to 15 residues. Germline values: CDR1 LNHDA, CDR2 SQIVND (reference sequence). V dropped 7 bases and J dropped 4 bases, with 17 bases sitting between them. The CDR3 nucleotides are TGTGCCAGTAATCAGGGGCAGCTCACAAATCAGCCCCAGCATTTT. Protein sequence: CASNQGQLTNQPQHF.

The chain has TRBV4-1 and TRBJ2-7, with 8 bases that match TRBD2. With V trimmed by 4 bases and J by 3 bases, 8 bases remained unmatched. CDR1 is MGHRA, CDR2 YSYEKL, per germline. The CDR3 totals 15 residues. The CDR3 protein is CASSLESGTSYEQYF. CDR3 bases: TGCGCCAGCAGCCTAGAATCCGGGACTAGCTACGAGCAGTACTTC.

This sequence joins TRBV2 and TRBJ2-7, with TRBD2 identical over 9 bases. Germline trimming cut 5 bases from V and 2 bases from J; bases unmatched to any gene: 4. This CDR3 region has 14 residues. In germline, CDR1 is SNHLY, CDR2 FYNNEI. In DNA, the CDR3 is TGTGCCAGCAGTACAGCGGGGGGAGCCTACGAGCAGTACTTC. Amino acid sequence: CASSTAGGAYEQYF. Full variable domain (outside the CDR3, taken from reference TRBV2 and TRBJ2-7): EPEVTQTPSHQVTQMGQEVILRCVPISNHLYFYWYRQILGQKVEFLVSFYNNEISEKSEIFDDQFSVERPDGSNFTLKIRSTKLEDSAMYFCASSTAGGAYEQYFGPGTRLTVT.

The J gene is TRBJ2-3, the V gene TRBV4-2, with 8 bases aligning to TRBD2. The CDR3 has 18 residues. CDR1 is LGHNA and CDR2 is YNFKEQ in the germline V gene. With V trimmed by 0 bases and J by 4 bases, 12 bases remained unmatched. CDR3 coding DNA: TGTGCCAGCAGCCAAGATTACCCCTCCGGGGGGGGCCCAGATACGCAGTATTTT. Translation: CASSQDYPSGGGPDTQYF.